The 8 T cell receptor beta chains below were found in one sample sequenced in a study of blood T cells in healthy people across ages. The authors ran a second PCR of about 6 to 11 cycles using a sample-barcoded 5' primer and a J-beta primer mix. TCRdb used MiXCR to reprocess the 5' RACE reads, holding one entry per CDR3 protein. Counted here are some 1 million distinct CDR3 sequences, around 45% occurring once; the ten biggest clones make up 18%. The source material was blood. The origin of the receptors is a woman aged 55-70 years in good health.

The V and J genes are TRBV25-1 and TRBJ2-1; TRBD1 aligns across 7 bases. In germline, CDR1 is MGHDK, CDR2 SYGVNS. V gave up 4 bases and J gave up 4 bases; unmatched junction bases: 7. CDR3 length: 15 amino acids. CDR3 amino acids: CASSGPGQTYNEQFF. CDR3 nucleotide sequence: TGTGCCAGCAGTGGACCGGGACAGACTTACAATGAGCAGTTCTTC.

In regard to this clonotype: It may be a read error: a sequence one base away is much more abundant. The rearrangement joins TRBV11-2 to TRBJ2-1, with D possibly TRBD2 on 6 matching bases. This CDR3 is 15 amino acids long. Trimming stripped 1 base from V and 2 bases from J, with 9 bases between. CDR1 SGHAT and CDR2 FQNNGV come from the germline V gene. This chain's CDR3 is CASSLGPGAYNEQFF. DNA for the CDR3: TGTGCCAGCAGCTTAGGTCCGGGAGCCTACAATGAGCAGTTCTTC.

There are a few counts of this clonotype. The CDR3 is CASSTRQGLDEQFF. The CDR3 DNA is TGTGCCAGCAGCACACGACAGGGGTTGGATGAGCAGTTCTTC. The rearrangement links TRBV7-8 to TRBJ2-1; 8 nucleotides agree with TRBD1. Germline V gene sequence: CDR1 SGHVS, CDR2 FQNEAQ. V gave up 5 bases and J gave up 8 bases; unmatched junction bases: 8. The CDR3 loop spans 14 amino acids.

The chain uses TRBV7-9 and TRBJ2-5; TRBD1 matches at 10 bases. The J call is in doubt because the DNA end fits TRBJ2-7 better. The CDR3 consists of 13 residues. Germline V gene data show CDR1 as SEHNR and CDR2 as FQNEAQ (reference sequence). In DNA, the CDR3 is TGTGCCTTGGGGACAGGGGTAAATGACGAGCAGTACTTC. As protein: CALGTGVNDEQYF.

V usage is TRBV28 and J usage is TRBJ2-3; D gene uncertain. Trimming took off 7 bases at V and 0 bases at J, with 11 bases between the two ends. Germline lookup yields CDR1 MDHEN and CDR2 SYDVKM. The CDR3 totals 14 residues. DNA of the CDR3: TGTGCCAGCAACCGGGTCCAGAGCACAGATACGCAGTATTTT. Translating gives CASNRVQSTDTQYF.

V and J are TRBV28 and TRBJ2-5, with TRBD2 matching 13 bases. V was clipped by 6 bases and J by 4 bases; unmatched bases: 5. In germline, CDR1 is MDHEN, CDR2 SYDVKM. This CDR3 comprises 15 residues. CDR3 bases: TGTGCCAGCAGGCCGACTAGCGGGAGGCTAGAGACCCAGTACTTC. Its translation is CASRPTSGRLETQYF.

Only one count was recorded for this clonotype. The chain is built from TRBV12-3 or TRBV12-4 and TRBJ2-3; D might be TRBD2 (5 bases). The length of the CDR3 is 16 residues. Trimming took off 5 bases at V and 5 bases at J, with 20 bases between the two ends. The CDR3 loop reads CASSPLAGAEEDTQYF. CDR3 nucleotide sequence: TGTGCCAGCAGTCCCTTGGCCGGAGCGGAAGAAGATACGCAGTATTTT.

The chain couples TRBV6-4 to TRBJ2-3, with TRBD2 matching over 9 bases. The CDR3 covers 15 residues. The germline V gene encodes CDR1 MRHNA and CDR2 SNTAGT. The junction had 6 bases not matched to a gene; V was cut back by 6 bases and J by 2 bases. The CDR3 loop is CASSLAGIPTDTQYF. In DNA, the CDR3 is TGTGCCAGCAGCCTAGCGGGAATTCCCACAGATACGCAGTATTTT.